The 10 T cell receptor beta chains reported below all come from one sample, sequenced in a study of blood T cells in healthy people across ages. Next came a second PCR, run for about 7 to 12 cycles, which used a sample-barcoded 5' primer along with a J-beta primer mix. TCRdb re-derived calls from the 5' RACE reads in MiXCR, one entry per CDR3 protein. The sample gives fewer than 750,000 distinct CDR3 sequences, approximately 52% of which show up once; about 14% is in the top ten. Sequenced input: blood. These TCRs come from a woman at least 80 years old in good health.

This clonotype was observed at least ten times. The V and J genes are TRBV5-1 and TRBJ1-4, with D possibly TRBD1 on 5 matching bases. The V end was cut by 4 bases, the J end by 8 bases, with 15 bases between. Germline V lookup: CDR1 SGHRS, CDR2 YFSETQ. The CDR3 runs to 14 residues. The CDR3 region is CASSMGPESEKLFF. The CDR3 DNA sequence: TGCGCCAGCAGCATGGGACCAGAAAGCGAAAAACTGTTTTTT.

J is TRBJ2-5 and V is TRBV2, with 8 bases lining up with TRBD1. Per germline, CDR1 SNHLY and CDR2 FYNNEI. There are 13 residues in the CDR3. V lost 7 bases, J lost 11 bases, and 12 bases stayed unmatched. CDR3 residues: CASIGQGLNEQYF. CDR3 sequence (DNA): TGTGCCAGCATCGGACAGGGACTCAATGAGCAGTACTTC.

The sample holds many counts of this clonotype. The chain is built from TRBV27 and TRBJ2-5, with D possibly matching TRBD1 (6 bases). Germline loops: CDR1 MNHEY, CDR2 SMNVEV (reference sequence). V was shortened by 0 bases and J by 5 bases, with 13 bases between the two germline ends. CDR3 size: 15 residues. For the CDR3, the DNA is TGTGCCAGCAGTTTATCGGGCAGGGGTTGGGAGACCCAGTACTTC. Translating gives CASSLSGRGWETQYF.

This chain uses TRBV20-1 with TRBJ2-7, with TRBD2 matching over 10 bases. CDR1 and CDR2 (germline): DFQATT, SNEGSKA (reference sequence). Trimming cost V 5 bases and J 7 bases; bases outside gene matches: 8. The CDR3 totals 13 residues. The CDR3 sequence: CSAHSGGAGEQYF. The CDR3, as DNA: TGCAGTGCTCACAGCGGGGGGGCGGGGGAGCAGTACTTC.

This clonotype has ten or more counts. This chain uses TRBV28 with TRBJ2-4, with D hard to call. The germline V gene encodes CDR1 MDHEN and CDR2 SYDVKM. This CDR3 has 15 residues. Trimming left V 3 bases short and J 0 bases short, with 9 bases between. Written as DNA, the CDR3 is TGTGCCAGCAGTTTCCACCTTCTAGCCAAAAACATTCAGTACTTC. Protein product: CASSFHLLAKNIQYF. Drawing the rest from reference TRBV28 and TRBJ2-4, the complete variable domain is DVKVTQSSRYLVKRTGEKVFLECVQDMDHENMFWYRQDPGLGLRLIYFSYDVKMKEKGDIPEGYSVSREKKERFSLILESASTNQTSMYLCASSFHLLAKNIQYFGAGTRLSVL.

This rearrangement joins TRBV6-6 to TRBJ2-7; 11 bases fit TRBD1. The DNA end is a closer match to TRBJ2-5, so the J assignment may be wrong. CDR1 is MNHNY and CDR2 is SVGAGI in the germline V gene (reference sequence). The CDR3 loop spans 15 amino acids. CDR3 region: CASRTGTGGLETQYF. The CDR3, as DNA: TGTGCCAGCAGGACCGGGACAGGGGGTCTGGAGACCCAGTACTTC.

The CDR3 protein is CSVTSSRGYEQYF. CDR3 sequence (DNA): TGCAGTGTTACCTCCTCGAGGGGCTACGAGCAGTACTTC. J is TRBJ2-7 and V is TRBV20-1; perhaps D is TRBD1 or TRBD2 (5 bases each). The germline V gene encodes CDR1 DFQATT and CDR2 SNEGSKA (reference sequence). This CDR3 region has 13 residues. Trimming took 7 bases from V and 3 from J, leaving 16 bases between them.

The chain recombines TRBV28 with TRBJ2-1, with D unresolved. The CDR3 is 12 residues long. V was trimmed by 6 bases and J by 9 bases, leaving 12 bases between them. CDR1 is MDHEN and CDR2 is SYDVKM in the germline V gene. This CDR3 is CASSQGPFEQFF. CDR3 DNA: TGTGCCAGCAGCCAAGGACCCTTTGAGCAGTTCTTC.

This clonotype was counted a few times. J is TRBJ2-1 and V is TRBV7-2, with TRBD1 as a possible D gene (5 bases). The CDR3 spans 16 residues. V shed 1 base and J shed 6 bases, with 16 bases lying between them. CDR1 and CDR2 (germline): SGHTA, FQGNSA. CDR3 sequence: CASSLGGRPLSNEQFF. The CDR3 DNA reads as TGTGCCAGCAGCTTAGGGGGCCGGCCACTAAGCAATGAGCAGTTCTTC. The variable domain in full, with the rest retrieved from reference TRBV7-2 and TRBJ2-1, is GAGVSQSPSNKVTEKGKDVELRCDPISGHTALYWYRQSLGQGLEFLIYFQGNSAPDKSGLPSDRFSAERTGGSVSTLTIQRTQQEDSAVYLCASSLGGRPLSNEQFFGPGTRLTVL.

V is TRBV6-5 and J is TRBJ1-1, with 7 nucleotides matching TRBD1. After removal of 0 bases from V and 1 base from J, the junction contained 5 bases not matched to a gene. Per germline, CDR1 MNHEY and CDR2 SVGAGI. The CDR3 totals 16 residues. The DNA for the CDR3 is TGTGCCAGCAGTTACTCGAAGGGGGCAGGGAACACTGAAGCTTTCTTT. Its protein is CASSYSKGAGNTEAFF.